Listed below are T cell receptor beta chains from one sample, sequenced in a study of CD8 T cells in Susac syndrome. TCRdb passed the immunoSEQ multiplex PCR reads through MiXCR, listing each CDR3 protein once. The sample consists of 230,000 or so distinct CDR3 sequences, 95% of them appearing once. The source material was CD4+ T cells from PBMCs. The receptors originated from a human donor with multiple sclerosis. Each CDR3 is given with its conserved first and last residue. Fields, in order: clone size, D gene, J gene, V gene, CDR3 DNA, CDR3 protein. A D gene is named only where the DNA matches it firmly. The listing skips clone size in some rows; elsewhere it reads once, few, many or a size class.

>NA|NA|TRBJ2-2|TRBV11-2
TGTGCCAGCAGCTTAGCTAGAACAGCCTACACCGGGGAGCTGTTTTTT
CASSLARTAYTGELFF
>NA|TRBD2|TRBJ2-7|TRBV20-1
TGCAGTATCCAGAGCGGGAGTGGGCCTCGCGAGCAGTACTTC
CSIQSGSGPREQYF
>NA|NA|TRBJ2-1|TRBV7-9
TGTGCCAGCAAAGACTCCGGTGAGCAGTTCTTC
CASKDSGEQFF
>NA|NA|TRBJ1-2|TRBV3-1
TGTGCCAGCAGCTTCGGAGACTATGGCTACACCTTC
CASSFGDYGYTF
>NA|NA|TRBJ2-7|TRBV9
TGTGCCAGCAGTAGATATCTAGACAGCTACGAGCAGTACTTC
CASSRYLDSYEQYF
>NA|NA|TRBJ1-1|TRBV12-3/TRBV12-4
TGTGCCAGCAGGCGTGGAATGAACACTGAAGCTTTCTTT
CASRRGMNTEAFF
>NA|NA|TRBJ2-2|TRBV7-9
TGTGCCAGCAGCCCCTTTTGGGATACCGGGGAGCTGTTTTTT
CASSPFWDTGELFF
>NA|NA|TRBJ1-1|TRBV6-5
TGTGCCAGCAGCCGAAGGCAGTTTACGAACACTGAAGCTTTCTTT
CASSRRQFTNTEAFF
>NA|TRBD1|TRBJ1-2|TRBV29-1
TGCAGCGTAACGCCCCGGACAGGGAATGGCTACACCTTC
CSVTPRTGNGYTF
>NA|NA|TRBJ2-3|TRBV15
TGTGCCACCTCGTTATCAAAGGGGTGGTCAGATACGCAGTATTTT
CATSLSKGWSDTQYF
>NA|NA|TRBJ1-5|TRBV19
TGTGCCACCGCGACTGGCTATCAGCCCCAGCATTTT
CATATGYQPQHF
>NA|NA|TRBJ2-1|TRBV5-4
TGTGCCAGCAGCTTGGCCCGGGGTAAGCAGTTCTTC
CASSLARGKQFF
>NA|TRBD2|TRBJ2-2|TRBV15
TGTGCCACCAGTCGGAGTAGGGACGGGGGGGGCACCGGGGAGCTGTTTTTT
CATSRSRDGGGTGELFF
>NA|NA|TRBJ2-1|TRBV29-1
TGCAGCGTGGACTTCTCCTACAATGAGCAGTTCTTC
CSVDFSYNEQFF
>NA|TRBD1|TRBJ2-5|TRBV2
TGTGCCAGCATGGGGGACAGACAAGAGACCCAGTACTTC
CASMGDRQETQYF
>NA|TRBD2|TRBJ2-1|TRBV20-1
TGCAGTGCTAGACGCGGGGGCTACAATGAGCAGTTCTTC
CSARRGGYNEQFF
>NA|NA|TRBJ1-6|TRBV7-3
TGTGCCAGCAGCTCCCGGACATTCTCACCCCTCCACTTT
CASSSRTFSPLHF
>NA|TRBD1|TRBJ2-5|TRBV7-2
TGTGCCAGCAGCTTAGGAGGGACAGCCCAAGAGACCCAGTACTTC
CASSLGGTAQETQYF
>NA|NA|TRBJ2-2|TRBV20-1
TGCAGTGCTCCGGACCGGGAGAGCACCGGGGAGCTGTTTTTT
CSAPDRESTGELFF
>NA|TRBD1|TRBJ2-2|TRBV2
TGTGCCAGCAGGACAGGGGGAGGCACCGGGGAGCTGTTTTTT
CASRTGGGTGELFF
>NA|NA|TRBJ2-5|TRBV30
TGTGCCTGGAGTGTCGGTTTAGGCGGGCAAGAGACCCAGTACTTC
CAWSVGLGGQETQYF
>once|NA|TRBJ2-5|TRBV27
TGTGCCAGCAGTTTTGGGGGTCCGGAAGAGACCCAGTACTTC
CASSFGGPEETQYF
>NA|TRBD2|TRBJ2-7|TRBV20-1
TGCAGTGCGACCTTCGCCCCGGGACTAGCGGGCGGAGGCTACGAGCAGTACTTC
CSATFAPGLAGGGYEQYF
>once|TRBD2|TRBJ2-1|TRBV3-1
TGTGCCAGCAGCCTCGGGACTATTTTTGTCAATGAGCAGTTCTTC
CASSLGTIFVNEQFF
>NA|NA|TRBJ2-5|TRBV20-1
TGCAGTGCTAGAGCCCCAGGGAGAGAGACCCAGTACTTC
CSARAPGRETQYF